These T cell receptor beta chains were read from a single sample in a study of cytomegalovirus exposure and HLA in healthy donors. Assay: immunoSEQ multiplex PCR; the TCRdb copy retains only in-frame clones and omits some. The data show roughly 240,000 clones, around nine tenths seen once. Sequenced input: PBMCs. These receptor sequences come from a man aged 18 to 30 in good health and CMV-seronegative. Each CDR3 is given with its conserved first and last residue. The D gene is left open where the match is weak. The listing skips clone size in some rows; elsewhere it reads once, few, many or a size class.

J: TRBJ2-7; size: -; V: TRBV4-1; D: TRBD1; DNA: TGCGCCAGCAGCCAAGTGAATACAGGGGGCGAGCAGTACTTC; CDR3: CASSQVNTGGEQYF
J: TRBJ2-4; size: -; V: TRBV9; D: TRBD1; DNA: TGTGCCAGCAGCGTACTCGGGACAGGTCACATTCAGTACTTC; CDR3: CASSVLGTGHIQYF
J: TRBJ2-5; size: -; V: TRBV5-4; D: -; DNA: TGTGCCAGCAGCTTGTTCCAGCGCCGAGAGACCCAGTACTTC; CDR3: CASSLFQRRETQYF
J: TRBJ2-5; size: -; V: TRBV5-6; D: TRBD1; DNA: TGTGCCAGCAGCTCTTTACAGGGGGTTGACGAGACCCAGTACTTC; CDR3: CASSSLQGVDETQYF
J: TRBJ2-5; size: -; V: TRBV7-9; D: -; DNA: TGTGCCAGCAGCCCCGGTGGGAGAGTCCAAGAGACCCAGTACTTC; CDR3: CASSPGGRVQETQYF
J: TRBJ2-1; size: -; V: TRBV29-1; D: TRBD2; DNA: TGCAGCGTTGTTCCAGCGGGAGATTTTTCCGCCCCTTACAATGAGCAGTTCTTC; CDR3: CSVVPAGDFSAPYNEQFF
J: TRBJ2-2; size: -; V: TRBV28; D: -; DNA: TGTGCCAGCAGCTGGAGTAGCACCGGGGAGCTGTTTTTT; CDR3: CASSWSSTGELFF
J: TRBJ1-5; size: -; V: TRBV4-1; D: -; DNA: TGCGCCAGCAGCCAAGATCCAGGGTTAAAGCAGCCCCAGCATTTT; CDR3: CASSQDPGLKQPQHF
J: TRBJ1-5; size: -; V: TRBV19; D: TRBD1; DNA: TGTGCCAGTAGGGCCGACAGGGTTCGGTATCAGCCCCAGCATTTT; CDR3: CASRADRVRYQPQHF
J: TRBJ2-2; size: -; V: TRBV2; D: -; DNA: TGTGCCAGCGGGGAACCCACACAGGGCACCGGGGAGCTGTTTTTT; CDR3: CASGEPTQGTGELFF
J: TRBJ1-2; size: -; V: TRBV6-5; D: -; DNA: TGTGCCAGCAGTTATGAGGCTGACTATGGCTACACCTTC; CDR3: CASSYEADYGYTF
J: TRBJ2-7; size: once; V: TRBV5-1; D: TRBD2; DNA: TGCGCCAGCAGCACAGGGACTAGCGGGAGTAACGAGCAGTACTTC; CDR3: CASSTGTSGSNEQYF
J: TRBJ2-4; size: -; V: TRBV19; D: TRBD2; DNA: TGTGCCAGTAGCGGGAGGTACATTCAGTACTTC; CDR3: CASSGRYIQYF
J: TRBJ2-7; size: -; V: TRBV11-2; D: TRBD2; DNA: TGTGCCAGCAGCGGGGGACTAGCGGGAGTACAGTACTTC; CDR3: CASSGGLAGVQYF
J: TRBJ2-4; size: -; V: TRBV4-3; D: TRBD1; DNA: TGCGCCAGCAGCGGCGACAGGGGAAACATTCAGTACTTC; CDR3: CASSGDRGNIQYF
J: TRBJ2-7; size: once; V: TRBV28; D: -; DNA: TGTGCCAGCAACGACAAAAGCTACGAGCAGTACTTC; CDR3: CASNDKSYEQYF
J: TRBJ2-7; size: -; V: TRBV5-4; D: TRBD1; DNA: TGTGCCAGCAGCCCAATCCCAGGGACAGGGAGCGAGCAGTACTTC; CDR3: CASSPIPGTGSEQYF
J: TRBJ2-7; size: -; V: TRBV11-2; D: TRBD1; DNA: TGTGCCAGCAGCTTAGTAGGGGGCGGGACAGGCGCATACGAGCAGTACTTC; CDR3: CASSLVGGGTGAYEQYF
J: TRBJ2-7; size: -; V: TRBV20-1; D: -; DNA: TGCAGTGCTAGTGCAGCCTACGAGCAGTACTTC; CDR3: CSASAAYEQYF
J: TRBJ2-7; size: -; V: TRBV7-2; D: -; DNA: TGTGCCAGCAGCTTCTCCCCCGTTTCTTCGGGCTACGAGCAGTACTTC; CDR3: CASSFSPVSSGYEQYF
J: TRBJ2-7; size: -; V: TRBV15; D: -; DNA: TGTGCCACCAGCAGGTTGACTGGTGCCTACGAGCAGTACTTC; CDR3: CATSRLTGAYEQYF
J: TRBJ1-2; size: -; V: TRBV6-1; D: -; DNA: TGTGCCAGCAGTGAACGCGTTGAAAACTATGGCTACACCTTC; CDR3: CASSERVENYGYTF
J: TRBJ1-3; size: -; V: TRBV6-5; D: -; DNA: TGTGCCAGCAGATATCGACTGGGCTCTGGAAACACCATATATTTT; CDR3: CASRYRLGSGNTIYF